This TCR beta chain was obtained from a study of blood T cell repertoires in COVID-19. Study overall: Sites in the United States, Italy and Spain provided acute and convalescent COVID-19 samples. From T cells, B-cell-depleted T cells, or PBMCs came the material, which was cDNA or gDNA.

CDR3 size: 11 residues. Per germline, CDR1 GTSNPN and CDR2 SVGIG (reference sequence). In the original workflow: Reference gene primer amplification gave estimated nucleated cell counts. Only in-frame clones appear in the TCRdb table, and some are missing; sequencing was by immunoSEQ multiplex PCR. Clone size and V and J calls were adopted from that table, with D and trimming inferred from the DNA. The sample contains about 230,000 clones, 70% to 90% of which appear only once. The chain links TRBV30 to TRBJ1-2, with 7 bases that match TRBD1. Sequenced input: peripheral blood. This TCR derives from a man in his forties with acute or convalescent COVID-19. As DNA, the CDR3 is TGTGCAACAAACAGGGGCTATGGCTACACCTTC. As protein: CATNRGYGYTF.